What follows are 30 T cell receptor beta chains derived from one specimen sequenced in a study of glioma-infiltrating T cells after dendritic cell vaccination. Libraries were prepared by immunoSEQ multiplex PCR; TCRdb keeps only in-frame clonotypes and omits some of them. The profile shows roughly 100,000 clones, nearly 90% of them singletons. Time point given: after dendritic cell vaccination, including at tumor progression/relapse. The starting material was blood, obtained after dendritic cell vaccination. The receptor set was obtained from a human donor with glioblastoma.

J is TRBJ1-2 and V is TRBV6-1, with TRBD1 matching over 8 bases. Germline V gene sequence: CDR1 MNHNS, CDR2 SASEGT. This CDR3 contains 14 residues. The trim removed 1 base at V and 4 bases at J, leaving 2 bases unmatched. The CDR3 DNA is TGTGCCAGCAGTGAAGGACAGGGGACCTATGGCTACACCTTC. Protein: CASSEGQGTYGYTF.

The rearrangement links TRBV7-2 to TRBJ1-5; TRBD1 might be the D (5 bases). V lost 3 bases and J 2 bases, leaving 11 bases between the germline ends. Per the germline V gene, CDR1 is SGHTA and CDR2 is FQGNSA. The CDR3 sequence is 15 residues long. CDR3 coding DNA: TGTGCCAGCAGCTTGCAAGGAGGGGGCAATCAGCCCCAGCATTTT. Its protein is CASSLQGGGNQPQHF.

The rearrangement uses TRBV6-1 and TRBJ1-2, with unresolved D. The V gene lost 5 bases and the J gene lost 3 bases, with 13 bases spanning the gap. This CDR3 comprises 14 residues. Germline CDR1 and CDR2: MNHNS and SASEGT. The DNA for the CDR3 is TGTGCCAGCAGTAGAGTTGGCAGGTACTATGGCTACACCTTC. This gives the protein CASSRVGRYYGYTF.

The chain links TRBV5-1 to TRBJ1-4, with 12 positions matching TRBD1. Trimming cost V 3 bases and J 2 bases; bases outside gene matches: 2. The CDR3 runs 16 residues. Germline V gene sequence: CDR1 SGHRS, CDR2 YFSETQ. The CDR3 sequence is CASSSGTGGTNEKLFF. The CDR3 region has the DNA TGCGCCAGCAGCTCGGGGACAGGGGGCACTAATGAAAAACTGTTTTTT.

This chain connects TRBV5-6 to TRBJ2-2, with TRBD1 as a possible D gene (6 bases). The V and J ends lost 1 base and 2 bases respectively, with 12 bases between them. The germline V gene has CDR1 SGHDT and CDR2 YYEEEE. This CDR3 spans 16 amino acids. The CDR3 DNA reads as TGTGCCAGCAGCTTGAGCGGACAGATAAACACCGGGGAGCTGTTTTTT. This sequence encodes CASSLSGQINTGELFF. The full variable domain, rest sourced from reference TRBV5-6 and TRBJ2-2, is DAGVTQSPTHLIKTRGQQVTLRCSPKSGHDTVSWYQQALGQGPQFIFQYYEEEERQRGNFPDRFSGHQFPNYSSELNVNALLLGDSALYLCASSLSGQINTGELFFGEGSRLTVL.

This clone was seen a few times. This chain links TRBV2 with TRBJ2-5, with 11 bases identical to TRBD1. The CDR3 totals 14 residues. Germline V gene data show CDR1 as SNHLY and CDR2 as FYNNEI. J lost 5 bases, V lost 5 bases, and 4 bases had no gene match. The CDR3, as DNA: TGTGCCAGCAGTACGGACAGGGGGCCGGAGACCCAGTACTTC. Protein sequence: CASSTDRGPETQYF.

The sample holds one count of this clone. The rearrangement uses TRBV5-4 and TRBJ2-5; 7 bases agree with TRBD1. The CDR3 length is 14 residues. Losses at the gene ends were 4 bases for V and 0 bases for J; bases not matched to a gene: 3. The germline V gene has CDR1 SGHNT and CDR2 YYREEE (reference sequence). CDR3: CASSPTGDQETQYF. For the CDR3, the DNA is TGTGCCAGCAGCCCTACAGGGGACCAAGAGACCCAGTACTTC.

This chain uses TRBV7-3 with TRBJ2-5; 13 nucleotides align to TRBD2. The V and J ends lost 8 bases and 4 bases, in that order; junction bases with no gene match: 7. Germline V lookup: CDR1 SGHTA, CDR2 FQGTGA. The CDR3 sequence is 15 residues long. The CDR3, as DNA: TGTGCCAGCCCCAAGGGACTAGCGGGATCAGAGACCCAGTACTTC. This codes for CASPKGLAGSETQYF.

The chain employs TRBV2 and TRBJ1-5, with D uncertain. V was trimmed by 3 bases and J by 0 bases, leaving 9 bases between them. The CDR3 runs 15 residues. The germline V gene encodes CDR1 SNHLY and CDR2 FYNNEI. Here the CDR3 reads CASSDLSYSNQPQHF. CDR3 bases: TGTGCCAGCAGTGATTTATCCTATAGCAATCAGCCCCAGCATTTT.

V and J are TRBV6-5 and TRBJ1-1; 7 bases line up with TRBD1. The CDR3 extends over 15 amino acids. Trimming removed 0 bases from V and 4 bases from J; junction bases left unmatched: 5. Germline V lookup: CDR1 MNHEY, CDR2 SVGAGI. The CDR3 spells CASSYSQTGFTEAFF. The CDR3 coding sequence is TGTGCCAGCAGTTACTCCCAGACAGGGTTCACTGAAGCTTTCTTT.

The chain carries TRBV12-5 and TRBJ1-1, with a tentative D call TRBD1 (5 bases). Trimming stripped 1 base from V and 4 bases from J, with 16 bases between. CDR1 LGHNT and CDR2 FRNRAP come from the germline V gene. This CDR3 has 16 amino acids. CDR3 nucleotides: TGTGCTAGTGGTTTGGGGGGAGGGGAGGGAGGCACTGAAGCTTTCTTT. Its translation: CASGLGGGEGGTEAFF.

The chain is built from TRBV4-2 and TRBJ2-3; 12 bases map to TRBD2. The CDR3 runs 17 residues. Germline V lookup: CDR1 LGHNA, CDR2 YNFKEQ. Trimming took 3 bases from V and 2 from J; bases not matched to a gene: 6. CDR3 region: CASSHSPSGGDTDTQYF. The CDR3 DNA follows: TGTGCCAGCAGCCACTCACCTAGCGGGGGGGACACAGATACGCAGTATTTT.

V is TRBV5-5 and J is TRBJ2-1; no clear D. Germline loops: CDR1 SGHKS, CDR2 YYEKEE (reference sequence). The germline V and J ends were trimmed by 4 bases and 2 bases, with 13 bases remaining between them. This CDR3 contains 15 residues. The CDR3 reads CASSTGWRPYNEQFF. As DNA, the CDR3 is TGTGCCAGCAGCACCGGTTGGAGACCCTACAATGAGCAGTTCTTC.

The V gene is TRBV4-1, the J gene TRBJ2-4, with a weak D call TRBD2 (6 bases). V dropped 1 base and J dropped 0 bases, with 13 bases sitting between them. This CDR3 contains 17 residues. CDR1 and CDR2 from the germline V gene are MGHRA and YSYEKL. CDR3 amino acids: CASSQGEEIIAKNIQYF. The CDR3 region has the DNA TGCGCCAGCAGCCAAGGGGAGGAGATAATAGCCAAAAACATTCAGTACTTC.

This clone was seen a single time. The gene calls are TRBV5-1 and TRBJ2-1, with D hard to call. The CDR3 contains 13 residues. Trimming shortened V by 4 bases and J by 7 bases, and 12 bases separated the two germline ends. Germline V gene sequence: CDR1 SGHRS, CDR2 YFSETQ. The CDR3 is CASSPLNKNEQFF. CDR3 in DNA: TGCGCCAGCAGCCCGCTCAACAAGAATGAGCAGTTCTTC. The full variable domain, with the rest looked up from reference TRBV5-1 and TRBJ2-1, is KAGVTQTPRYLIKTRGQQVTLSCSPISGHRSVSWYQQTPGQGLQFLFEYFSETQRNKGNFPGRFSGRQFSNSRSEMNVSTLELGDSALYLCASSPLNKNEQFFGPGTRLTVL.

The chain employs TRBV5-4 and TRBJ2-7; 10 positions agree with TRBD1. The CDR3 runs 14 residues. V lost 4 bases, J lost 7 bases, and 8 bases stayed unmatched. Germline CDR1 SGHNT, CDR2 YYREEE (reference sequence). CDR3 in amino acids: CASSPRQGAWEQYF. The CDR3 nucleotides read TGTGCCAGCAGCCCAAGACAGGGGGCCTGGGAGCAGTACTTC.

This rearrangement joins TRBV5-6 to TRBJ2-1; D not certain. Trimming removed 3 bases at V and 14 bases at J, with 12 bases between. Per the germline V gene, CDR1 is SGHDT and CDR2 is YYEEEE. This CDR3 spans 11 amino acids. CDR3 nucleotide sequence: TGTGCCAGCAGCTCCAGCGACCCGGAGTTCTTC. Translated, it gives CASSSSDPEFF.

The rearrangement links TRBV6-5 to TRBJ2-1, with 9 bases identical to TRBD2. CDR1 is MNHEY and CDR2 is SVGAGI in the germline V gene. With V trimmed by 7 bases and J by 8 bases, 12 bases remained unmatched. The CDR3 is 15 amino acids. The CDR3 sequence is CASKTAASGMYEQFF. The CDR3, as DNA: TGTGCCAGCAAGACTGCGGCTAGCGGGATGTATGAGCAGTTCTTC.

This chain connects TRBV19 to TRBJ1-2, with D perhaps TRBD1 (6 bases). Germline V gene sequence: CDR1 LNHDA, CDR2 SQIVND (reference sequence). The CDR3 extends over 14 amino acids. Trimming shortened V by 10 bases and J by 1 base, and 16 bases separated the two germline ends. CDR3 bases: TGTGCCACCTCAGGGACAATAGATAACTATGGCTACACCTTC. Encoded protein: CATSGTIDNYGYTF.

The CDR3 DNA follows: TGCGCCAGCAGCATCGGGACTAGCGGGAAGGAGACCCAGTACTTC. It specifies CASSIGTSGKETQYF. This chain joins TRBV5-1 and TRBJ2-5; TRBD2 aligns across 13 bases. With V trimmed by 4 bases and J by 5 bases, 5 bases remained unmatched. The CDR3 is 15 amino acids. CDR1 SGHRS and CDR2 YFSETQ come from the germline V gene.

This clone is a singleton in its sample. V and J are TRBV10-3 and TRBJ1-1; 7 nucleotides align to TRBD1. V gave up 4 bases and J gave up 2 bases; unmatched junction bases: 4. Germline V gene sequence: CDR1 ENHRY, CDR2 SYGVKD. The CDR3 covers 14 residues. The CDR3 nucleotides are TGTGCCATCAGTGGGAAGGGGGCCAACACTGAAGCTTTCTTT. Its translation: CAISGKGANTEAFF.

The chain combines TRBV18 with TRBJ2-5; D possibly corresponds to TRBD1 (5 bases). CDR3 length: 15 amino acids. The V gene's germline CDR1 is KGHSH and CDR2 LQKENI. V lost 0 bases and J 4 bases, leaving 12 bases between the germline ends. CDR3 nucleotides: TGTGCCAGCTCACCACCGGCAGGGCAGGGAGAGACCCAGTACTTC. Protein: CASSPPAGQGETQYF.

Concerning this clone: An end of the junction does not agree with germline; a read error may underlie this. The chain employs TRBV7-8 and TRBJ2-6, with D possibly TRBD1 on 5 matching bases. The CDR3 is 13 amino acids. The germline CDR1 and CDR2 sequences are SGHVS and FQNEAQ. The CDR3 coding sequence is TGTGCCAGCAGCTTAGCGCAGGGCCTGAATGTTTGGTTC. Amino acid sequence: CASSLAQGLNVWF.

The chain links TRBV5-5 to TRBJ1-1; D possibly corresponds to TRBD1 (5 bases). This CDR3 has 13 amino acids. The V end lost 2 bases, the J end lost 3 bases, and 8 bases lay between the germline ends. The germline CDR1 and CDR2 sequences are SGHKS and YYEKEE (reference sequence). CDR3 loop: CASSFSRDTEAFF. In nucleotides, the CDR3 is TGTGCCAGCAGCTTTTCCAGGGACACTGAAGCTTTCTTT.

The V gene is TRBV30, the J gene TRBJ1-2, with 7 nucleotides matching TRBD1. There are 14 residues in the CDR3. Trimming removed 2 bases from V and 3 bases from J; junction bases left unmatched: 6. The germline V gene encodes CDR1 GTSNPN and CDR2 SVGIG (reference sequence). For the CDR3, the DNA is TGTGCCTGGAGTTATACAGGGGTGGACTATGGCTACACCTTC. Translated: CAWSYTGVDYGYTF. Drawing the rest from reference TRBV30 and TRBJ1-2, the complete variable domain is SQTIHQWPATLVQPVGSPLSLECTVEGTSNPNLYWYRQAAGRGLQLLFYSVGIGQISSEVPQNLSASRPQDRQFILSSKKLLLSDSGFYLCAWSYTGVDYGYTFGSGTRLTVV.

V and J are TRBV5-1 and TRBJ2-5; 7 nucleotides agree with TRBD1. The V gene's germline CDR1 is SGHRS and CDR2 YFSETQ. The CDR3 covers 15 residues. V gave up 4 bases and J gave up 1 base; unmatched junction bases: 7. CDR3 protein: CASSGSGTVQETQYF. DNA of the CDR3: TGCGCCAGCAGCGGGTCAGGGACAGTCCAAGAGACCCAGTACTTC.

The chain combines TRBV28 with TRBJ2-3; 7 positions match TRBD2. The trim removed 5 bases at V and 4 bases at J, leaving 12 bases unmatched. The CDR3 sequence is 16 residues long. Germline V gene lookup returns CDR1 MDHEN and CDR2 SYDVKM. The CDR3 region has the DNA TGTGCCAGCAGTGTCCCGGGGAGGGAGTTTTCAGATACGCAGTATTTT. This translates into CASSVPGREFSDTQYF.

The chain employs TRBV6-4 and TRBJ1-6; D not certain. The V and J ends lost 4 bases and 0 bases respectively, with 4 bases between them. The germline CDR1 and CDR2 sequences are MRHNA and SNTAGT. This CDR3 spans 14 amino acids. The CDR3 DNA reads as TGTGCCAGCAGTGTGAGCTCCTATAATTCACCCCTCCACTTT. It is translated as CASSVSSYNSPLHF.

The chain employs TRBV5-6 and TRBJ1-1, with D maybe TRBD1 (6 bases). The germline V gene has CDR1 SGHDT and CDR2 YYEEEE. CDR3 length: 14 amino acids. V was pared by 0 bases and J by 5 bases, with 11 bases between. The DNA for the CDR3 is TGTGCCAGCAGCTTGGTGGGGGCCGGGACTGAAGCTTTCTTT. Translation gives CASSLVGAGTEAFF.

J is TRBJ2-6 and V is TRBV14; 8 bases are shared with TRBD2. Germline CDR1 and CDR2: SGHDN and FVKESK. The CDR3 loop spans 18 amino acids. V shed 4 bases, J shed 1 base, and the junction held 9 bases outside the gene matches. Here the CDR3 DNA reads TGTGCCAGCAGCCCCATTACGGGAGGGAGGTCTGGGGCCAACGTCCTGACTTTC. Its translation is CASSPITGGRSGANVLTF. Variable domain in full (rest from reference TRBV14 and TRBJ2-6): EAGVTQFPSHSVIEKGQTVTLRCDPISGHDNLYWYRRVMGKEIKFLLHFVKESKQDESGMPNNRFLAERTGGTYSTLKVQPAELEDSGVYFCASSPITGGRSGANVLTFGAGSRLTVL.